The 28 T cell receptor beta chains below all came from one sample that was sequenced in a study of metastatic and nonmetastatic thyroid tumors. No patient had received any treatment before thyroid surgery. MiXCR re-clonotyped the PCR reads for TCRdb. The table records just under 60,000 clones, 16% of them present only once. The sample consisted of blood. All receptors derive from a male donor with papillary thyroid cancer or a benign thyroid nodule (not recorded which). Some clones in this sample may be carry-over from other donors' samples.

In its sample, this clone ranks as medium-sized. The chain employs TRBV6-2 or TRBV6-3 and TRBJ2-7; 9 bases line up with TRBD2. Unmatched junction bases numbered 14, after V lost 8 bases and J lost 9 bases. This CDR3 has 14 residues. Germline CDR1 MNHEY, CDR2 SVGEGT. CDR3 amino acids: CASQRRASGTGQYV. In DNA, the CDR3 is TGTGCCAGCCAAAGGCGGGCTAGCGGGACCGGGCAGTACGTC.

This clone was seen at least ten times. This may be a read error, as it is one base from a much larger clone. At the DNA level, this CDR3 is encoded by other sequences in the same sample as well. J is TRBJ2-7 and V is TRBV2; possible D gene TRBD2, 6 bases. Germline V gene data show CDR1 as SNHLY and CDR2 as FYNNEI. This CDR3 region has 12 residues. V lost 6 bases and J 5 bases, leaving 11 bases between the germline ends. In DNA form, the CDR3 reads TGTGCCAGCAGCCCGGGGGTTCACGAGCAGTACTTC. It translates to CASSPGVHEQYF.

The sample holds many counts of this clone. V is TRBV5-1 and J is TRBJ2-3; 8 positions match TRBD2. With 4 bases clipped from V and 0 bases from J, the junction kept 16 bases outside the gene matches. CDR1 is SGHRS and CDR2 is YFSETQ in the germline V gene. This CDR3 has 19 amino acids. CDR3 protein: CASSPKGSGGVLSTDTQYF. In DNA, the CDR3 is TGCGCCAGCAGCCCCAAGGGGAGCGGGGGTGTCCTTAGCACAGATACGCAGTATTTT.

This clone has more than one count but fewer than ten. Being one base from a much bigger clone, this may be a read error. The rearrangement links TRBV20-1 to TRBJ1-5; a possible D gene is TRBD1 (5 bases). This CDR3 is built from 15 residues. From germline, CDR1 is DFQATT and CDR2 SNEGSKA (reference sequence). CDR3 region: CSASGTADSQEPKHF. As DNA, the CDR3 is TGCAGTGCCAGTGGGACCGCCGATAGTCAGGAGCCCAAGCATTTT.

Of note for this clone: The junction departs from germline at one end; a sequencing error may be responsible. J is TRBJ2-2 and V is TRBV24-1, with D tentatively TRBD1 (6 bases). The CDR3 has 17 amino acids. Germline CDR1 reads KGHDR; CDR2 reads SFDVKD. CDR3 coding DNA: TGTGCCACCAGTGATAGACAGTCAGGGGCGAACACCCGGGAGCTGTTTTTT. Amino acid sequence: CATSDRQSGANTRELFF.

This clone was detected many times. A much larger clone lies a single base off, so this may be a read error. The chain joins TRBV12-3 or TRBV12-4 to TRBJ2-5; a possible D gene is TRBD2 (6 bases). This CDR3 has 14 residues. Deletions cut 3 bases from V and 7 bases from J, with 15 bases between. The CDR3 DNA sequence: TGTGCCAGCAGTTTCCCAGGGTCCGGGGGGACCCAGTACTTC. It specifies CASSFPGSGGTQYF.

This clone has at least ten counts. This chain connects TRBV7-2 to TRBJ2-1; 7 bases fit TRBD2. V lost 3 bases to trimming and J lost 2 bases; unmatched junction nucleotides: 7. The CDR3 has 16 residues. Per germline, CDR1 SGHTA and CDR2 FQGNSA. The CDR3 nucleotides read TGTGCCAGCAGCTTGAGGACTAGTTTAACCTACAATGAGCAGTTCTTC. This gives the protein CASSLRTSLTYNEQFF.

This clone rates as medium-sized (0.01 to 0.1%). This chain joins TRBV20-1 and TRBJ2-7; D is unclear. V lost 1 base to trimming and J lost 2 bases, with 12 bases between them. This CDR3 is 14 amino acids long. Looked up from germline, CDR1 is DFQATT and CDR2 is SNEGSKA (reference sequence). CDR3 sequence reads: CSARGVGSTYEQYV. The CDR3 coding sequence is TGCAGTGCTAGAGGGGTCGGCAGCACCTACGAGCAGTACGTC.

In its sample, this clone was seen many times. The V and J genes are TRBV6-4 and TRBJ2-3; no reliable D call. CDR1 and CDR2 (germline): MRHNA, SNTAGT. The CDR3 has 14 amino acids. V lost 3 bases, J lost 3 bases, and 10 bases lay in between. The CDR3 DNA follows: TGTGCCAGCAGTGATTCTGGGGAAACAGATACGCAGTATTTT. This encodes CASSDSGETDTQYF.

This clone was counted a few times. The V call is TRBV6-1, the J call TRBJ2-7; the D gene is possibly TRBD1 (5 bases). CDR1 MNHNS and CDR2 SASEGT come from the germline V gene. The CDR3 loop spans 16 amino acids. Trimming took 4 bases from V and 2 from J, leaving 18 bases between them. CDR3 in amino acids: CASSGTLGREAYEQYF. The CDR3 DNA reads TGTGCCAGCAGTGGGACCCTGGGCAGGGAAGCCTACGAGCAGTACTTC.

This clone was picked up many times. This chain links TRBV6-4 with TRBJ2-6, with unresolved D. The germline V gene encodes CDR1 MRHNA and CDR2 SNTAGT. Trimming removed 2 bases at V and 4 bases at J, with 9 bases between. The CDR3 runs 15 residues. For the CDR3, the DNA is TGTGCCAGCAGTGACGGGTCCATCGGGGCCAACGTCCTGACTTTC. The encoded protein is CASSDGSIGANVLTF.

The rearrangement links TRBV19 to TRBJ2-1; 12 bases line up with TRBD2. This CDR3 contains 20 residues. The trim removed 6 bases at V and 1 base at J, leaving 16 bases unmatched. From germline, CDR1 is LNHDA and CDR2 SQIVND (reference sequence). The CDR3 DNA reads as TGTGCCAGTAGCAAATTTTCGACTAGCGGGAGATCCCCTTCCTACAATGAGCAGTTCTTC. As protein: CASSKFSTSGRSPSYNEQFF.

This clone was seen at least ten times. The chain links TRBV20-1 to TRBJ2-1; D not certain. CDR1 and CDR2 from the germline V gene are DFQATT and SNEGSKA (reference sequence). Trimming took 4 bases from V and 0 from J, leaving 16 bases between them. The CDR3 is 16 amino acids. CDR3 in DNA: TGCAGTGCTACCAACCCAGCGCGCAGCTCCTACAATGAGCAGTTCTTC. It codes for CSATNPARSSYNEQFF.

The sample holds many counts of this clone. V and J are TRBV6-5 and TRBJ1-1; 9 bases are a match to TRBD1. The V segment lost 0 bases and the J segment 1 base; nucleotides outside the gene matches: 6. This CDR3 contains 17 residues. CDR1 and CDR2 from the germline V gene are MNHEY and SVGAGI. CDR3 sequence reads: CASSYSFTGGRNTEAFF. CDR3 nucleotide sequence: TGTGCCAGCAGTTACTCGTTTACAGGGGGCAGGAACACTGAAGCTTTCTTT.

V gene TRBV30 combines with J gene TRBJ1-5; D ambiguous. Per the germline V gene, CDR1 is GTSNPN and CDR2 is SVGIG (reference sequence). Trimming left V 7 bases short and J 0 bases short, with 19 bases between. The CDR3 is 16 residues long. The CDR3 sequence: CAFKAGKIYSNQPQHF. CDR3 DNA sequence: TGTGCCTTCAAGGCGGGGAAGATTTATAGCAATCAGCCCCAGCATTTT.

The J gene is TRBJ2-7, the V gene TRBV20-1; a weak D match, TRBD2 (6 bases). CDR1 and CDR2 (germline): DFQATT, SNEGSKA (reference sequence). Trimming pared 4 bases from V and 6 bases from J, leaving 28 bases between. The CDR3 is 17 residues long. The chain's CDR3 is CSATVLLAGVAPVEQYV. In nucleotides, the CDR3 is TGCAGTGCTACGGTCCTACTAGCTGGAGTGGCCCCCGTCGAGCAGTACGTC.

With respect to this clone: A clone one base away is much larger, so this may be a read error. This chain joins TRBV4-1 and TRBJ2-3, with D uncertain. The CDR3 totals 14 residues. In germline, CDR1 is MGHRA, CDR2 YSYEKL. Trimming removed 0 bases from V and 10 bases from J, with 14 bases in between. The CDR3 DNA reads TGCGCCAGCAGCCAAGATCTGTGTTCCAGGCCGCAGTATTTT. It yields the protein CASSQDLCSRPQYF.

Ten or more counts support this clone. The same CDR3 also results from other DNA sequences found in this sample. This chain's CDR3 is CSVGTGLSQPQHF. CDR3 DNA: TGCAGCGTTGGCACCGGACTGAGCCAGCCCCAGCATTTT. The gene calls are TRBV29-1 and TRBJ1-5, with D unresolved. V was trimmed by 4 bases and J by 7 bases, leaving 14 bases between them. The CDR3 runs to 13 residues. Germline loops: CDR1 SQVTM, CDR2 ANQGSEA.

This clone was counted at least ten times. This chain uses TRBV30 with TRBJ1-6; a weak D match, TRBD1 (6 bases). The ends were cut back, 3 bases at V and 6 bases at J, with 12 bases in the middle. Germline loops: CDR1 GTSNPN, CDR2 SVGIG (reference sequence). This CDR3 has 14 residues. The CDR3 DNA reads as TGTGCCTGGAGGGTAGACAGGATTAATTCACCCCTCCACTTT. It translates to CAWRVDRINSPLHF.

This clone has at least ten counts. The rearrangement links TRBV28 to TRBJ2-7; 8 bases fit TRBD2. The CDR3 spans 16 residues. The V gene's germline CDR1 is MDHEN and CDR2 SYDVKM. The ends lost 6 bases at V and 0 bases at J; junction bases unmatched: 10. Here the CDR3 DNA reads TGTGCCAGCAGGGTCCAAGCGGGAGAGAGCTCCTACGAGCAGTACGTC. It is translated as CASRVQAGESSYEQYV.

In this sample, this clone turned up many times. Being one base from a much bigger clone, this may be a read error. This chain joins TRBV7-9 and TRBJ1-1; no firm D call. This CDR3 is 11 amino acids long. Germline V gene lookup returns CDR1 SEHNR and CDR2 FQNEAQ (reference sequence). The V end was cut by 5 bases, the J end by 6 bases, with 7 bases between. The CDR3 here is CASSASSEAFF. The DNA for the CDR3 is TGTGCCAGCAGCGCTAGTTCTGAAGCTTTCTTT.

This clone was recorded many times. The chain combines TRBV7-2 with TRBJ1-4; 8 positions match TRBD1. V gave up 4 bases and J gave up 5 bases; unmatched junction bases: 3. The germline CDR1 and CDR2 sequences are SGHTA and FQGNSA. The CDR3 runs 14 residues. CDR3 bases: TGTGCCAGCAGCTCACAGGGGGAGAATGAAAAACTGTTTTTT. Translation gives CASSSQGENEKLFF.

As for this clone: A much larger clone sits a single nucleotide away, making a read error possible. The sample carries other DNA sequences with the same CDR3. The chain is built from TRBV7-9 and TRBJ2-1; D remains ambiguous. In germline, CDR1 is SEHNR, CDR2 FQNEAQ (reference sequence). The CDR3 spans 14 residues. V was cut by 5 bases and J by 8 bases, with 16 bases left in between. The chain's CDR3 is CASSPGHSGDEQFF. In nucleotides, the CDR3 is TGTGCCAGCAGCCCAGGCCATTCTGGGGATGAGCAGTTCTTC. The whole variable domain, filled in from reference TRBV7-9 and TRBJ2-1, reads DTGVSQNPRHKITKRGQNVTFRCDPISEHNRLYWYRQTLGQGPEFLTYFQNEAQLEKSRLLSDRFSAERPKGSFSTLEIQRTEQGDSAMYLCASSPGHSGDEQFFGPGTRLTVL.

This clone was found many times. This sample includes further DNA sequences coding for the same CDR3. The chain combines TRBV6-4 with TRBJ2-2; D gene ambiguous. The CDR3 is made up of 13 amino acids. The germline V gene encodes CDR1 MRHNA and CDR2 SNTAGT. V dropped 2 bases and J dropped 4 bases, with 5 bases sitting between them. CDR3: CASSDKLTGELFF. Here the CDR3 DNA reads TGTGCCAGCAGTGACAAACTCACCGGGGAGCTGTTTTTT.

This clone was observed many times. The V gene is TRBV10-3, the J gene TRBJ1-1; D is unclear. Trimming took off 10 bases at V and 0 bases at J, with 9 bases between the two ends. CDR1 and CDR2 (germline): ENHRY, SYGVKD. CDR3 size: 12 residues. The CDR3 loop is CATVGLNTEAFF. CDR3 DNA: TGTGCCACCGTCGGGTTGAACACTGAAGCTTTCTTT.

This clone was observed many times. The CDR3 bases are TGTGCCAGCAGCTCCGCGGAGCAGTTCTTC. Translation: CASSSAEQFF. The V gene is TRBV11-2, the J gene TRBJ2-1; no reliable D call. CDR3 length equals 10 residues. V shed 4 bases and J shed 10 bases, with 5 bases lying between them. CDR1 and CDR2 from the germline V gene are SGHAT and FQNNGV. Looking up the rest from reference TRBV11-2 and TRBJ2-1 gives the full variable domain: EAGVAQSPRYKIIEKRQSVAFWCNPISGHATLYWYQQILGQGPKLLIQFQNNGVVDDSQLPKDRFSAERLKGVDSTLKIQPAKLEDSAVYLCASSSAEQFFGPGTRLTVL.

This clone showed up just a few times. A read error may explain this, as a much larger clone is one base away. CDR3 nucleotides: TGTGCCAGCAGTTACTCCGGGACAGTGGGCAAGGCAGATACGCAGTATTTT. This gives the protein CASSYSGTVGKADTQYF. The rearrangement links TRBV7-3 to TRBJ2-3; 7 nucleotides agree with TRBD1. CDR1 is SGHTA, CDR2 FQGTGA, per germline. V shed 6 bases and J 4 bases; nucleotides not matched to a gene: 16. The CDR3 is 17 residues long.

This clone has ten or more counts. This sequence joins TRBV7-3 and TRBJ2-3; 8 nucleotides align to TRBD1. The CDR3 loop spans 12 amino acids. With 5 bases clipped from V and 9 bases from J, the junction kept 4 bases outside the gene matches. From germline, CDR1 is SGHTA and CDR2 FQGTGA. CDR3 residues: CASSPGQDTQYF. CDR3 DNA sequence: TGTGCCAGCAGCCCGGGACAGGACACGCAGTATTTT.